These 19 T cell receptor beta chains were sequenced from one sample in a study of cytomegalovirus exposure and HLA in healthy donors. Vbeta (60) and Jbeta (13) primers were used in the PCR. The repertoire was sequenced with immunoSEQ multiplex PCR; TCRdb's copy has only in-frame clones and lacks some. The sample gives 95,000 to 100,000 clones, 85% of which show up once; less than 5% is in the top ten. The sample taken for sequencing was PBMCs. The receptor source for this set is a man in his thirties or forties in good health and CMV-seronegative.

The chain uses TRBV5-1 and TRBJ1-1; TRBD1 agrees at 10 bases. Germline CDR1 is SGHRS and CDR2 is YFSETQ. Germline trimming cut 4 bases from V and 0 bases from J; bases unmatched to any gene: 6. This CDR3 has 16 amino acids. The chain's CDR3 is CASSTTGGRMNTEAFF. CDR3 bases: TGCGCCAGCAGCACGACAGGGGGCAGGATGAACACTGAAGCTTTCTTT.

The J gene is TRBJ1-2, the V gene TRBV9; D is ambiguous. V was shortened by 4 bases and J by 0 bases, with 13 bases between the two germline ends. CDR1 is SGDLS, CDR2 YYNGEE, per germline. CDR3 length: 15 amino acids. The CDR3 nucleotides read TGTGCCAGCAGCAGAGGGAACGCCCCTAACTATGGCTACACCTTC. It translates to CASSRGNAPNYGYTF.

The chain recombines TRBV29-1 with TRBJ1-2; D call uncertain. Germline V CDR1 and CDR2: SQVTM, ANQGSEA. The germline V and J ends were trimmed by 3 bases and 4 bases, with 9 bases remaining between them. CDR3 length: 12 amino acids. This CDR3 is CSVDEGAYGYTF. The CDR3 bases are TGCAGCGTTGATGAGGGAGCCTATGGCTACACCTTC.

The chain couples TRBV9 to TRBJ1-5; 12 bases map to TRBD1. With V trimmed by 3 bases and J by 2 bases, 18 bases remained unmatched. The CDR3 sequence is 21 residues long. The V gene's germline CDR1 is SGDLS and CDR2 YYNGEE. In nucleotides, the CDR3 is TGTGCCAGCAGCGCGGTGGGGAGAGGGGACAGGGGGCGGAAGGGCAATCAGCCCCAGCATTTT. This gives the protein CASSAVGRGDRGRKGNQPQHF.

The chain recombines TRBV10-3 with TRBJ2-5; 12 nucleotides align to TRBD2. J gave up 4 bases and V 5 bases, and 5 bases lay outside the gene matches. There are 15 residues in the CDR3. From germline, CDR1 is ENHRY and CDR2 SYGVKD. CDR3 coding DNA: TGTGCCATCAGTAGACTAGCGGGAGAGCTAGAGACCCAGTACTTC. It encodes CAISRLAGELETQYF.

The chain joins TRBV5-4 to TRBJ2-7; weak D call: TRBD2 (5 bases). The CDR3 totals 16 residues. Trimming left V 4 bases short and J 2 bases short, with 19 bases between. Germline CDR1 reads SGHNT; CDR2 reads YYREEE (reference sequence). CDR3 sequence: CASSQPALSGAYEQYF. As DNA, the CDR3 is TGTGCCAGCAGCCAACCCGCGCTGTCCGGGGCCTACGAGCAGTACTTC.

The chain combines TRBV4-1 with TRBJ1-2; the D gene is possibly TRBD1 (6 bases). V was pared by 4 bases and J by 0 bases, with 12 bases between. The germline gives CDR1 MGHRA, CDR2 YSYEKL. This CDR3 is built from 15 residues. CDR3 loop: CASSPSRTANYGYTF. The CDR3 nucleotides are TGCGCCAGCAGCCCGTCCCGGACAGCTAACTATGGCTACACCTTC.

The CDR3 DNA is TGTGCCAGCAGCCCCCGAGAGGGCCGAGAGACCCAGTACTTC. Its translation is CASSPREGRETQYF. This chain joins TRBV7-2 and TRBJ2-5; tentative D call: TRBD2 (5 bases). This CDR3 has 14 residues. Germline CDR1 SGHTA, CDR2 FQGNSA. The germline V and J ends were trimmed by 5 bases and 4 bases, with 14 bases remaining between them.

Only a few counts were recorded for this clone. The V call is TRBV7-2, the J call TRBJ2-3; a possible D gene is TRBD1 (6 bases). V was trimmed by 5 bases and J by 6 bases, leaving 15 bases between them. Per germline, CDR1 SGHTA and CDR2 FQGNSA. The CDR3 totals 14 residues. The CDR3, as DNA: TGTGCCAGCAGCCGAGATTTCAGGGGCGATACGCAGTATTTT. Translating gives CASSRDFRGDTQYF.

V gene TRBV28 combines with J gene TRBJ1-1; D is unclear. The V end lost 2 bases, the J end lost 4 bases, and 11 bases lay between the germline ends. Germline V CDR1 and CDR2: MDHEN, SYDVKM. The CDR3 is 14 residues long. CDR3 DNA sequence: TGTGCCAGCAGTTTAACCCGGCGGAGCACTGAAGCTTTCTTT. Translating gives CASSLTRRSTEAFF.

The J gene is TRBJ2-7, the V gene TRBV19; the match to TRBD2 covers 8 bases. J lost 0 bases, V lost 6 bases, and 7 bases had no gene match. Germline V lookup: CDR1 LNHDA, CDR2 SQIVND (reference sequence). The length of the CDR3 is 15 residues. CDR3: CASSALAGFSYEQYF. Here the CDR3 DNA reads TGTGCCAGTAGCGCCTTAGCGGGATTCTCCTACGAGCAGTACTTC.

V gene TRBV30 combines with J gene TRBJ1-1, with 11 bases matching TRBD1. CDR1 is GTSNPN and CDR2 is SVGIG in the germline V gene (reference sequence). This CDR3 comprises 15 residues. J lost 6 bases, V lost 3 bases, and 9 bases had no gene match. The CDR3 DNA follows: TGTGCCTGGAGACGGGACAGGGGGAACTGGGCTGAAGCTTTCTTT. Its protein product is CAWRRDRGNWAEAFF.

The chain employs TRBV13 and TRBJ2-5; TRBD2 matches 13 bases. After removal of 2 bases from V and 2 bases from J, the junction contained 8 bases not matched to a gene. CDR1 and CDR2 (germline): PRHDT, FYEKMQ (reference sequence). CDR3 size: 18 residues. The CDR3 sequence is CASSLSGLAGDSQETQYF. The CDR3 DNA is TGTGCCAGCAGCTTATCCGGACTAGCGGGGGATAGTCAAGAGACCCAGTACTTC.

The gene calls are TRBV6-6 and TRBJ2-2; the match to TRBD1 covers 8 bases. Germline loops: CDR1 MNHNY, CDR2 SVGAGI (reference sequence). Trimming took 6 bases from V and 2 from J; bases not matched to a gene: 8. The CDR3 has 16 residues. The CDR3 here is CASSRSTGDNTGELFF. The CDR3 DNA follows: TGTGCCAGCAGCAGATCGACAGGGGACAACACCGGGGAGCTGTTTTTT.

The genes are TRBV30 and TRBJ2-7, with D uncertain. The CDR3 covers 12 residues. V lost 4 bases to trimming and J lost 0 bases, with 7 bases between them. Germline lookup yields CDR1 GTSNPN and CDR2 SVGIG (reference sequence). The CDR3 protein is CAWKKSSYEQYF. As DNA, the CDR3 is TGTGCCTGGAAGAAGAGCTCCTACGAGCAGTACTTC.

There are a few counts of this clone. The chain has TRBV5-1 and TRBJ1-1; D perhaps matches TRBD1 (5 bases). V shed 3 bases and J shed 3 bases, with 15 bases lying between them. Germline CDR1 reads SGHRS; CDR2 reads YFSETQ. CDR3 size: 15 residues. CDR3 loop: CASSSQGGGHTEAFF. CDR3 in DNA: TGCGCCAGCAGCTCCCAGGGAGGAGGGCACACTGAAGCTTTCTTT.

CDR3 loop: CASSPDNSPLHF. DNA of the CDR3: TGTGCCAGCTCCCCCGATAATTCACCCCTCCACTTT. This chain connects TRBV18 to TRBJ1-6; D is unresolved. This CDR3 contains 12 residues. The germline gives CDR1 KGHSH, CDR2 LQKENI. Trimming took off 6 bases at V and 5 bases at J, with 5 bases between the two ends. The whole variable domain, filled in from reference TRBV18 and TRBJ1-6, reads NAGVMQNPRHLVRRRGQEARLRCSPMKGHSHVYWYRQLPEEGLKFMVYLQKENIIDESGMPKERFSAEFPKEGPSILRIQQVVRGDSAAYFCASSPDNSPLHFGNGTRLTVT.

CDR3 protein: CASSQVSVGLAGADEQFF. The CDR3 nucleotides are TGTGCCAGCAGCCAAGTAAGTGTGGGACTAGCGGGAGCAGATGAGCAGTTCTTC. This chain uses TRBV4-2 with TRBJ2-1, with 14 positions matching TRBD2. Looked up from germline, CDR1 is LGHNA and CDR2 is YNFKEQ. The CDR3 totals 18 residues. The V segment lost 1 base and the J segment 8 bases; nucleotides outside the gene matches: 10.

This rearrangement joins TRBV5-4 to TRBJ2-5; a possible D gene is TRBD2 (6 bases). The CDR3 has 14 residues. The V gene lost 3 bases and the J gene lost 5 bases, with 14 bases spanning the gap. The germline gives CDR1 SGHNT, CDR2 YYREEE (reference sequence). CDR3 sequence (DNA): TGTGCCAGCAGCTCACTAGCCCCCCTGGAGACCCAGTACTTC. Protein sequence: CASSSLAPLETQYF. Full variable domain (outside the CDR3, taken from reference TRBV5-4 and TRBJ2-5): ETGVTQSPTHLIKTRGQQVTLRCSSQSGHNTVSWYQQALGQGPQFIFQYYREEENGRGNFPPRFSGLQFPNYSSELNVNALELDDSALYLCASSSLAPLETQYFGPGTRLLVL.